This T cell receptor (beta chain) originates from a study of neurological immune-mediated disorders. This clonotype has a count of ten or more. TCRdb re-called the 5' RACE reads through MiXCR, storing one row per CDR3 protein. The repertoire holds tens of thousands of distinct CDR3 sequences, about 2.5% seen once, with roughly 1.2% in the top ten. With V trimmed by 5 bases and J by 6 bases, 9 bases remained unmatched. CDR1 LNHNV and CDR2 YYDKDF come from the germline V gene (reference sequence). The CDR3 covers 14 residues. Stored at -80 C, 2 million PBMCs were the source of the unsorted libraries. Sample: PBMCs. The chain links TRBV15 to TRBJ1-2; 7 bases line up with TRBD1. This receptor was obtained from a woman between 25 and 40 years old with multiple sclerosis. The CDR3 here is CATSRRTTGDGYTF. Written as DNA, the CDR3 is TGTGCCACCAGCCGACGTACAACAGGGGATGGCTACACCTTC.